This TCR beta chain was sequenced in a study of CD8 T cells in Susac syndrome. Sequencing of TCR beta was performed on blood CD8+ T cells and on blood CD4+ T cells. The authors negatively isolated CD8+ and CD4+ T cells and FACS-enriched TEMRA cells. Trimming removed 5 bases from V and 0 bases from J; junction bases left unmatched: 6. Germline lookup yields CDR1 MNHEY and CDR2 SVGAGI. This CDR3 is built from 15 residues. Study observations and caveats: TCR sequencing and HLA analysis covered a relatively small number of individuals.

The RNA, roughly 0.5 to 1 ug, was put through reverse transcription using random hexamers. Multiplex immunoSEQ PCR targeted 54 Vbeta and 13 Jbeta TCR beta segments. MiXCR, applied by TCRdb to the immunoSEQ multiplex PCR reads, yields one record per CDR3 protein. The sample records about 110,000 distinct CDR3 sequences, 95% to 98% being singletons. With respect to this clonotype: Its target is not known.

Sequenced input: CD4+ T cells from PBMCs. This clonotype was obtained from a human donor in good health. The chain has TRBV6-5 and TRBJ1-2, with 7 bases fitting TRBD1. The CDR3 is CASSPGTASNYGYTF. In DNA, the CDR3 is TGTGCCAGCAGTCCAGGGACAGCATCTAACTATGGCTACACCTTC.